This T cell receptor (beta chain) is drawn from a study of blood T cell repertoires in COVID-19 (dated by TCRdb to 2020 to 2021). Background on the whole study: Samples from collaborators originated in the United States, Italy and Spain and spanned both the acute and convalescent phases of COVID-19. A freely available public database, intended as a resource for researchers studying the immune response to SARS-CoV-2, is where the repertoires were released. The prospective study material was composed of cDNA or gDNA derived from T cells, B-cell-depleted T cells, or PBMCs. HLA class I and class II types, where available, came from metadata supplied by the sample provider rather than from assay-based typing. A de-identified subject ID, COVID-19 status, age in years and sex were almost always included in the sample metadata. Samples were obtained from the ongoing ImmuneRACE study (first 160 participants) and from over 1,000 subjects provided by 6 global collaborators. Deeply sampled blood TCRbeta repertoires from subjects exposed to, actively infected with, or recovered from COVID-19 were included in the dataset. Results and caveats for the whole study, not just this receptor: The quantity of clinical and demographic metadata differed by source and by participant and was supplied without curation.

The immunoSEQ Assay, a bias-controlled multiplex PCR, was used to amplify TCRbeta CDR3 regions from genomic DNA. Under the source paper's analysis protocol: The number of nucleated cells in each sample was estimated by amplification of reference gene primers within the assay. To quantify the absolute abundance of each unique TCRbeta CDR3 rearrangement, sequence reads were collapsed and filtered. For each sample, productive Simpson clonality was calculated as the square root of Simpson's diversity index over productive rearrangements. What TCRdb holds here is the immuneACCESS table cut down to in-frame rearrangements. Part of the clones is not present; checked against another copy, under half of the missing clones reflect an unresolved V gene, and the others are unexplained. V, J and clone size are taken as reported in that table, and D and trimming were inferred from the DNA itself. Recorded for this sample are tens of thousands of clones; 70% to 90% of them occurred a single time. In total, the top ten clones hold about 11% of the sample.

Whole blood was collected in K2EDTA tubes by collaborating institutions according to the institutions' own protocols. For TCRbeta analysis, collaborator samples were shipped as frozen whole blood, as isolated PBMCs, or as DNA extracted from either sample type. V loses 0 bases of germline sequence and J loses 5 bases, and the interval between the two ends is 12 bases. CDR1 and CDR2 (SGDLS, YYNGEE) derive from the germline V gene. Reading from cysteine to phenylalanine, the CDR3 counts 15 amino acids. The only DNA kept is the CDR3, 45 bases in frame from the first base. Comments on this clone: Its cognate antigen has yet to be identified. Base quality data are lacking; no much larger clone is found one base away.

Sequencing was performed on peripheral blood. The TCR was taken from a man between 65 and 80 years old with active COVID-19. Recombination linked TRBV9 to TRBJ2-4, with a tentative D gene TRBD2 over 6 matching bases. CDR3 region: CASSVDTSLQNIQYF. At the DNA level, the sequence is TGTGCCAGCAGCGTAGACACTAGCTTACAAAACATTCAGTACTTC.